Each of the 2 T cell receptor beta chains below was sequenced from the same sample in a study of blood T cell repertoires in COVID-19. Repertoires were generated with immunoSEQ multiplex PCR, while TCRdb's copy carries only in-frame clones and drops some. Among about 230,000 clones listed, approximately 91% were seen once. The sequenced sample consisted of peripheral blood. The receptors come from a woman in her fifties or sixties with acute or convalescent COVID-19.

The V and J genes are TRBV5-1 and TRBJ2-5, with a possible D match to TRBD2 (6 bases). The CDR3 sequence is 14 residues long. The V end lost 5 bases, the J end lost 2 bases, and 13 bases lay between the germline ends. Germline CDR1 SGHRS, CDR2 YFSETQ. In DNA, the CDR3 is TGCGCCAGCAGTCCGGGACTTGGGCAAGAGACCCAGTACTTC. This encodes CASSPGLGQETQYF.

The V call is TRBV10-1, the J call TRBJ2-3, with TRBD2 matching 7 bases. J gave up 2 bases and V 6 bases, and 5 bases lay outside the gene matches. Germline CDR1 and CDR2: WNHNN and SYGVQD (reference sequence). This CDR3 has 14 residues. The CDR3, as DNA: TGCGCCAGCAGCATTAGGGACTACACAGATACGCAGTATTTT. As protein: CASSIRDYTDTQYF.